This passage covers 27 T cell receptor beta chains from one sample sequenced in a study of blood T cell repertoires in COVID-19. The repertoire was sequenced with immunoSEQ multiplex PCR; TCRdb's copy has only in-frame clones and lacks some. The sample has over 200,000 clones; around 75% are singletons. The sample taken for sequencing was peripheral blood. All receptors come from a human donor in a cohort sampled during active COVID-19.

The V gene is TRBV4-1, the J gene TRBJ2-7, with 8 bases aligning to TRBD1. The ends lost 1 base at V and 4 bases at J; junction bases unmatched: 6. Germline CDR1 reads MGHRA; CDR2 reads YSYEKL. This CDR3 region has 15 residues. CDR3 coding DNA: TGCGCCAGCAGCCAAGGAGGACAGGGTGTTTACGAGCAGTACTTC. It specifies CASSQGGQGVYEQYF.

A few counts support this clone. The chain links TRBV27 to TRBJ1-2, with D perhaps matching TRBD1 (5 bases). This CDR3 has 12 amino acids. Per the germline V gene, CDR1 is MNHEY and CDR2 is SMNVEV (reference sequence). V was cut by 5 bases and J by 8 bases, with 12 bases left in between. The CDR3, as DNA: TGTGCCAGCAGTCAAAGGGGTCGAGGCTACACCTTC. Translation gives CASSQRGRGYTF.

This chain uses TRBV7-8 with TRBJ2-7; D gene uncertain. The V and J ends lost 5 bases and 6 bases respectively, with 11 bases between them. This CDR3 is built from 12 residues. CDR1 and CDR2 (germline): SGHVS, FQNEAQ. The CDR3 sequence is CASSPLWPEQYF. The CDR3 region has the DNA TGTGCCAGCAGCCCCCTCTGGCCCGAGCAGTACTTC.

This chain links TRBV30 with TRBJ2-2, with 8 bases fitting TRBD1. The V gene's germline CDR1 is GTSNPN and CDR2 SVGIG (reference sequence). The CDR3 has 14 amino acids. V dropped 6 bases and J dropped 1; count of bases not matched to a gene: 4. DNA for the CDR3: TGTGCCTGTTGGACAGGGCTGAACACCGGGGAGCTGTTTTTT. Protein product: CACWTGLNTGELFF.

This sequence joins TRBV25-1 and TRBJ2-5; tentative D call: TRBD2 (5 bases). Germline V gene data show CDR1 as MGHDK and CDR2 as SYGVNS. CDR3 length equals 14 residues. The V and J ends lost 3 bases and 7 bases respectively, with 15 bases between them. CDR3 region: CASSDAGIARTQYF. CDR3 in DNA: TGTGCCAGCAGTGATGCGGGCATCGCTAGGACCCAGTACTTC.

This clone was recorded a few times. The rearrangement joins TRBV18 to TRBJ2-7; TRBD2 is a possible D gene (6 bases). The germline V gene has CDR1 KGHSH and CDR2 LQKENI. This CDR3 region has 14 residues. Trimming took off 3 bases at V and 2 bases at J, with 11 bases between the two ends. The CDR3 loop is CASSPNSGPYEQYF. CDR3 sequence (DNA): TGTGCCAGCTCACCGAATAGCGGTCCCTACGAGCAGTACTTC. The full variable domain, its missing parts supplied by reference TRBV18 and TRBJ2-7, is NAGVMQNPRHLVRRRGQEARLRCSPMKGHSHVYWYRQLPEEGLKFMVYLQKENIIDESGMPKERFSAEFPKEGPSILRIQQVVRGDSAAYFCASSPNSGPYEQYFGPGTRLTVT.

V and J are TRBV6-2 or TRBV6-3 and TRBJ2-1, with 8 bases identical to TRBD2. The ends lost 3 bases at V and 8 bases at J; junction bases unmatched: 9. The germline V gene has CDR1 MNHEY and CDR2 SVGEGT. CDR3 size: 15 residues. The CDR3 DNA is TGTGCCAGCAGTTATTCTCGGACTAGCTCACATGAGCAGTTCTTC. Amino acids: CASSYSRTSSHEQFF.

This sequence joins TRBV9 and TRBJ1-4; D unclear. The germline gives CDR1 SGDLS, CDR2 YYNGEE. Trimming took off 0 bases at V and 5 bases at J, with 11 bases between the two ends. The CDR3 runs to 15 residues. Here the CDR3 reads CASSVDGKENEKLFF. The CDR3 DNA reads as TGTGCCAGCAGCGTAGACGGGAAGGAGAATGAAAAACTGTTTTTT.

This chain uses TRBV9 with TRBJ2-7, with TRBD1 identical over 10 bases. The CDR3 consists of 14 residues. Germline trimming cut 2 bases from V and 4 bases from J; bases unmatched to any gene: 3. The germline V gene encodes CDR1 SGDLS and CDR2 YYNGEE. CDR3 DNA: TGTGCCAGCAGCGTCGGGACAGGGGTTTACGAGCAGTACTTC. Protein: CASSVGTGVYEQYF.

This rearrangement joins TRBV18 to TRBJ2-7; 7 bases match TRBD1. With V trimmed by 4 bases and J by 2 bases, 5 bases remained unmatched. Germline V CDR1 and CDR2: KGHSH, LQKENI. The CDR3 loop spans 14 amino acids. CDR3 nucleotides: TGTGCCAGCTCACGGGAAGGGGGCCCCTACGAGCAGTACTTC. It codes for CASSREGGPYEQYF.

Concerning this clone: The sample has other DNA sequences that encode this CDR3 too. This chain links TRBV28 with TRBJ1-1, with 9 bases fitting TRBD1. Germline values: CDR1 MDHEN, CDR2 SYDVKM. V dropped 6 bases and J dropped 5; count of bases not matched to a gene: 1. This CDR3 spans 12 amino acids. CDR3 sequence reads: CASRTGGTEAFF. In nucleotides, the CDR3 is TGTGCCAGCAGGACAGGGGGTACTGAAGCTTTCTTT.

This chain joins TRBV7-9 and TRBJ2-7; 9 positions agree with TRBD2. V was pared by 6 bases and J by 2 bases, with 5 bases of the junction left unmatched. This CDR3 is built from 14 residues. Germline CDR1 and CDR2: SEHNR and FQNEAQ (reference sequence). CDR3 sequence reads: CASRPLAGTYEQYF. The CDR3 nucleotides are TGTGCCAGCAGACCCCTAGCGGGGACCTACGAGCAGTACTTC.

The V call is TRBV4-3, the J call TRBJ1-2; 8 bases are a match to TRBD1. Germline loops: CDR1 LGHNA, CDR2 YSLEER. The J segment lost 8 bases and the V segment lost 1 base, leaving 6 bases of the junction unmatched. CDR3 length equals 14 residues. CDR3 nucleotides: TGCGCCAGCAGCCAAGCGGACAGGGCTGAAGGCTACACCTTC. Amino acids: CASSQADRAEGYTF.

This clone turned up a few times. The genes are TRBV18 and TRBJ1-5; D is unresolved. Germline CDR1 is KGHSH and CDR2 is LQKENI. There are 13 residues in the CDR3. The V end lost 3 bases, the J end lost 7 bases, and 10 bases lay between the germline ends. Here the CDR3 DNA reads TGTGCCAGCTCACCCCGGGAAGGGCAGCCCCAGCATTTT. Translated, it gives CASSPREGQPQHF.

This clone was detected only once. This sequence joins TRBV18 and TRBJ2-7; possible D gene TRBD1, 7 bases. The V gene's germline CDR1 is KGHSH and CDR2 LQKENI. Trimming pared 2 bases from V and 2 bases from J, leaving 13 bases between. The CDR3 extends over 15 amino acids. The CDR3 DNA is TGTGCCAGCTCACCAGCGGCAGGGGGGCCCTACGAGCAGTACTTC. This gives the protein CASSPAAGGPYEQYF.

The chain couples TRBV18 to TRBJ1-1, with D tentatively TRBD1 (5 bases). V lost 6 bases and J lost 3, with 14 bases in between. There are 14 residues in the CDR3. CDR1 and CDR2 (germline): KGHSH, LQKENI. This chain's CDR3 is CASSLRGGDTEAFF. In DNA form, the CDR3 reads TGTGCCAGCTCCCTAAGGGGTGGGGACACTGAAGCTTTCTTT.

The V and J genes are TRBV6-1 and TRBJ2-7, with 9 bases aligning to TRBD2. The CDR3 loop spans 18 amino acids. From germline, CDR1 is MNHNS and CDR2 SASEGT. V shed 4 bases, J shed 0 bases, and the junction held 13 bases outside the gene matches. The CDR3 sequence is CASSVPDRATSGSYEQYF. The DNA of the CDR3 is TGTGCCAGCAGTGTACCGGACAGAGCGACTAGCGGCTCCTACGAGCAGTACTTC.

This clone was observed a few times. This chain links TRBV5-6 with TRBJ2-1; TRBD2 matches at 13 bases. With 4 bases clipped from V and 8 bases from J, the junction kept 6 bases outside the gene matches. Germline V gene sequence: CDR1 SGHDT, CDR2 YYEEEE. The CDR3 loop spans 15 amino acids. The chain's CDR3 is CASSGRTSGSHEQFF. Here the CDR3 DNA reads TGTGCCAGCAGCGGGAGGACTAGCGGGAGCCATGAGCAGTTCTTC.

The chain uses TRBV5-3 and TRBJ1-3; 8 bases line up with TRBD1. Being an ORF, TRBV5-3 has a function that is uncertain. V lost 4 bases, J lost 1 base, and 4 bases stayed unmatched. The CDR3 extends over 15 amino acids. The CDR3 sequence: CARSPGTGSGNTIYF. Written as DNA, the CDR3 is TGTGCCAGAAGCCCTGGGACAGGATCTGGAAACACCATATATTTT.

This rearrangement joins TRBV5-1 to TRBJ1-1, with 12 bases identical to TRBD1. The V gene end was trimmed by 4 bases and the J gene end by 4 bases; junction bases not matched to a gene: 11. This CDR3 is 17 amino acids long. CDR1 is SGHRS and CDR2 is YFSETQ in the germline V gene. The CDR3 DNA sequence: TGCGCCAGCAGCATCCGTCCCGGGACAGGGGGCGGCACTGAAGCTTTCTTT. As protein: CASSIRPGTGGGTEAFF.

V usage is TRBV6-2 or TRBV6-3 and J usage is TRBJ1-5; D might be TRBD1 (5 bases). V lost 4 bases and J 0 bases, leaving 13 bases between the germline ends. Germline V gene lookup returns CDR1 MNHEY and CDR2 SVGEGT. The CDR3 covers 16 residues. CDR3 sequence: CASSSLRGVSNQPQHF. The CDR3 bases are TGTGCCAGCAGTTCCCTGCGGGGGGTTAGCAATCAGCCCCAGCATTTT.

The genes are TRBV14 and TRBJ2-2; 9 bases align to TRBD1. Germline lookup yields CDR1 SGHDN and CDR2 FVKESK. Trimming cost V 2 bases and J 2 bases; bases outside gene matches: 3. The CDR3 totals 16 residues. This CDR3 is CASSQTGGLNTGELFF. For the CDR3, the DNA is TGTGCCAGCAGCCAAACAGGGGGCCTAAACACCGGGGAGCTGTTTTTT.

The J gene is TRBJ1-1, the V gene TRBV19; TRBD1 might be the D (6 bases). Germline V lookup: CDR1 LNHDA, CDR2 SQIVND (reference sequence). The germline V and J ends were trimmed by 6 bases and 0 bases, with 20 bases remaining between them. The CDR3 contains 17 residues. In nucleotides, the CDR3 is TGTGCCAGTAGGGGAATCCGGGACACCTACATGAACACTGAAGCTTTCTTT. As protein: CASRGIRDTYMNTEAFF. The whole variable domain, filled in from reference TRBV19 and TRBJ1-1, reads DGGITQSPKYLFRKEGQNVTLSCEQNLNHDAMYWYRQDPGQGLRLIYYSQIVNDFQKGDIAEGYSVSREKKESFPLTVTSAQKNPTAFYLCASRGIRDTYMNTEAFFGQGTRLTVV.

The chain links TRBV5-1 to TRBJ2-7; 9 positions agree with TRBD1. This CDR3 is built from 17 residues. Germline trimming cut 7 bases from V and 6 bases from J; bases unmatched to any gene: 20. CDR1 SGHRS and CDR2 YFSETQ come from the germline V gene. The CDR3 reads CASPPRFRTGAPLEQYF. The DNA of the CDR3 is TGCGCCAGCCCCCCCCGCTTCCGGACAGGGGCCCCCCTCGAGCAGTACTTC.

The gene calls are TRBV14 and TRBJ1-2; no definite D call. Germline V gene sequence: CDR1 SGHDN, CDR2 FVKESK. V was clipped by 1 base and J by 2 bases, with 5 bases between them. This CDR3 contains 13 residues. The CDR3 bases are TGTGCCAGCAGCCAAGGACTCAACTATGGCTACACCTTC. It specifies CASSQGLNYGYTF.

This chain joins TRBV27 and TRBJ1-1; D gene uncertain. V lost 2 bases to trimming and J lost 0 bases, with 7 bases between them. Germline V gene data show CDR1 as MNHEY and CDR2 as SMNVEV (reference sequence). The CDR3 covers 14 residues. The CDR3 reads CASSLRELNTEAFF. Written as DNA, the CDR3 is TGTGCCAGCAGTTTAAGAGAACTGAACACTGAAGCTTTCTTT.

This sequence joins TRBV27 and TRBJ2-5, with TRBD2 matching over 8 bases. V lost 3 bases, J lost 4 bases, and 4 bases stayed unmatched. Germline values: CDR1 MNHEY, CDR2 SMNVEV (reference sequence). CDR3 length: 14 amino acids. The CDR3 sequence: CASSLAGGGETQYF. In DNA form, the CDR3 reads TGTGCCAGCAGTTTGGCGGGAGGTGGAGAGACCCAGTACTTC.